A selection of T cell receptor beta chains follows, all from one sample in a study of blood T cell repertoires in COVID-19. This table comes from immunoSEQ multiplex PCR, and its TCRdb copy is limited to in-frame clones, with some not included. The repertoire has about 330,000 clones, around 89% of them found once; the top ten carry approximately 4%. Sample: peripheral blood. The source of these receptors is a woman in her forties or fifties with active or convalescent COVID-19. CDR3s include the opening cysteine and the closing phenylalanine or tryptophan. The order of the fields is clone size, J gene, V gene, D gene, CDR3 protein, CDR3 DNA. A D gene is named only where the DNA matches it firmly. A row's size may be missing; if present it is once, few, many or a size class.

NA | TRBJ1-2 | TRBV5-1 | TRBD1 | CASSLPGQGNYGYTF | TGCGCCAGCAGCTTACCGGGACAGGGCAACTATGGCTACACCTTC
few | TRBJ2-5 | TRBV7-9 | TRBD1 | CASSRGQGTQETQYF | TGTGCCAGCAGCCGTGGACAGGGGACCCAAGAGACCCAGTACTTC
NA | TRBJ2-1 | TRBV3-1/TRBV3-2 | TRBD2 | CASSPTRLAGYNEQFF | TGTGCCAGCAGCCCCACCCGGCTAGCGGGGTACAATGAGCAGTTCTTC
NA | TRBJ1-1 | TRBV11-2 | NA | CASSLSGGGTEAFF | TGTGCCAGCAGCCTTAGCGGGGGAGGAACTGAAGCTTTCTTT
NA | TRBJ2-3 | TRBV4-1 | TRBD1 | CASSQELDRALLGDTQYF | TGCGCCAGCAGCCAAGAACTGGACAGGGCCCTATTAGGAGATACGCAGTATTTT
NA | TRBJ2-3 | TRBV9 | NA | CASSVGPAWRGTDTQYF | TGTGCCAGCAGCGTAGGGCCCGCTTGGCGGGGCACAGATACGCAGTATTTT
NA | TRBJ2-7 | TRBV19 | TRBD1 | CASSRDRSYEQYF | TGTGCCAGTAGTCGGGACAGGAGTTACGAGCAGTACTTC
NA | TRBJ2-3 | TRBV4-1 | TRBD2 | CASSHGKLAGSTDTQYF | TGCGCCAGCAGCCATGGAAAACTAGCGGGGTCCACAGATACGCAGTATTTT
NA | TRBJ2-1 | TRBV10-3 | TRBD2 | CAISESGGALDEQFF | TGTGCCATCAGTGAGTCCGGGGGGGCCCTGGATGAGCAGTTCTTC
NA | TRBJ1-2 | TRBV6-2/TRBV6-3 | TRBD1 | CASSYSPQGAEDYGYTF | TGTGCCAGCAGTTATTCCCCACAGGGGGCGGAAGACTATGGCTACACCTTC
once | TRBJ1-1 | TRBV19 | NA | CASRRWGDGTEAFF | TGTGCCAGTAGACGCTGGGGGGATGGCACTGAAGCTTTCTTT
NA | TRBJ2-1 | TRBV5-4 | TRBD1 | CASSLTTGQGAVDEQFF | TGTGCCAGCAGCTTAACTACGGGACAGGGGGCGGTGGATGAGCAGTTCTTC
NA | TRBJ1-1 | TRBV6-6 | TRBD1 | CASRIDRERTEAFF | TGTGCCAGCAGGATAGACAGGGAGAGGACTGAAGCTTTCTTT
NA | TRBJ2-1 | TRBV5-6 | NA | CASSRTPGGYNEQFF | TGTGCCAGCAGCCGTACACCCGGGGGTTACAATGAGCAGTTCTTC
once | TRBJ2-3 | TRBV2 | TRBD1 | CASSTQGAIPTDTQYF | TGTGCCAGCAGCACCCAGGGGGCGATACCTACCGATACGCAGTATTTT
few | TRBJ2-7 | TRBV5-1 | TRBD1 | CASSLWDSREQYF | TGCGCCAGCAGCCTTTGGGACAGCCGGGAGCAGTACTTC
NA | TRBJ2-5 | TRBV28 | NA | CASSYRQRETQYF | TGTGCCAGCAGTTATAGACAGAGAGAGACCCAGTACTTC
NA | TRBJ2-7 | TRBV6-5 | NA | CASSYQGAYEQYF | TGTGCCAGCAGTTACCAGGGTGCCTACGAGCAGTACTTC
once | TRBJ2-1 | TRBV29-1 | TRBD2 | CSVERTSGARGYNEQFF | TGCAGCGTTGAAAGGACTAGCGGTGCAAGGGGCTACAATGAGCAGTTCTTC
NA | TRBJ1-2 | TRBV6-5 | NA | CASSYSSGDGNYGYTF | TGTGCCAGCAGTTACTCGTCAGGGGACGGAAACTATGGCTACACCTTC
once | TRBJ2-3 | TRBV24-1 | TRBD2 | CATSDFASGLTDTQYF | TGTGCCACCAGTGATTTCGCTAGCGGTCTCACAGATACGCAGTATTTT
NA | TRBJ2-7 | TRBV30 | NA | CAWNRVRDEQYF | TGTGCCTGGAACAGGGTGAGAGACGAGCAGTACTTC
NA | TRBJ1-2 | TRBV28 | NA | CASSLSGWGYTF | TGTGCCAGCAGTTTATCAGGTTGGGGCTACACCTTC
NA | TRBJ1-5 | TRBV7-2 | TRBD1 | CASSLRGGDQPQHF | TGTGCCAGCAGCTTAAGAGGGGGCGATCAGCCCCAGCATTTT
few | TRBJ2-7 | TRBV5-1 | TRBD1 | CASKPGTGPYEQYF | TGCGCCAGCAAGCCCGGGACAGGCCCCTACGAGCAGTACTTC
NA | TRBJ1-1 | TRBV10-3 | NA | CAIGAGNTEAFF | TGTGCCATCGGGGCAGGCAACACTGAAGCTTTCTTT
NA | TRBJ1-2 | TRBV7-8 | TRBD1 | CASSSQGQGGTNGYTF | TGTGCCAGCAGCTCGCAAGGACAGGGGGGGACGAATGGCTACACCTTC
few | TRBJ1-2 | TRBV6-5 | TRBD1 | CASSYSLQGAYGYTF | TGTGCCAGCAGTTACTCTCTCCAGGGGGCCTATGGCTACACCTTC
NA | TRBJ1-2 | TRBV27 | NA | CASSSRLSTGSGYTF | TGTGCCAGCAGTTCCCGCCTCTCCACAGGGTCCGGCTACACCTTC
NA | TRBJ1-4 | TRBV27 | NA | CASSPRKAPNEKLFF | TGTGCCAGCAGTCCCAGGAAGGCGCCTAATGAAAAACTGTTTTTT
NA | TRBJ2-1 | TRBV6-2/TRBV6-3 | TRBD1 | CASSYQTGTGGNNEQFF | TGTGCCAGCAGTTACCAGACCGGGACAGGGGGGAACAATGAGCAGTTCTTC
NA | TRBJ2-2 | TRBV19 | NA | CASSTPQGLFTGELFF | TGTGCCAGTAGTACACCGCAGGGGTTATTCACCGGGGAGCTGTTTTTT
once | TRBJ1-2 | TRBV12-3/TRBV12-4 | TRBD1 | CASRGTGTAGYTF | TGTGCCAGCAGGGGGACAGGGACGGCTGGCTACACCTTC
NA | TRBJ2-2 | TRBV18 | TRBD2 | CASSPPGLAGASGELFF | TGTGCCAGCTCACCACCTGGACTAGCGGGAGCCTCCGGGGAGCTGTTTTTT
NA | TRBJ2-5 | TRBV10-3 | NA | CASSYSPGEETQYF | TGTGCCTCATCCTATAGCCCTGGGGAGGAGACCCAGTACTTC
NA | TRBJ1-2 | TRBV19 | NA | CASSMWPDPGGYTF | TGTGCCAGTAGTATGTGGCCAGACCCGGGGGGCTACACCTTC
NA | TRBJ1-5 | TRBV4-2 | NA | CASSQESLYGLINQPQHF | TGTGCCAGCAGCCAAGAAAGCCTATACGGACTGATTAATCAGCCCCAGCATTTT
NA | TRBJ2-5 | TRBV9 | TRBD1 | CASSVPDREGIGETQYF | TGTGCCAGCAGCGTCCCTGACAGGGAAGGTATCGGAGAGACCCAGTACTTC
NA | TRBJ1-2 | TRBV28 | NA | CASSSLFYGYTF | TGTGCCAGCAGTTCCCTTTTTTATGGCTACACCTTC
NA | TRBJ2-1 | TRBV28 | TRBD2 | CASSLSGEPGLAGFSSYNEQFF | TGTGCCAGCAGTTTAAGTGGGGAACCGGGACTAGCGGGATTCAGCTCCTACAATGAGCAGTTCTTC
NA | TRBJ2-3 | TRBV30 | NA | CAWSSGTSSGDTQYF | TGTGCCTGGAGCTCCGGGACATCTTCCGGAGATACGCAGTATTTT
NA | TRBJ2-7 | TRBV5-1 | TRBD2 | CASSLGAGGPYEQYF | TGCGCCAGCAGCTTGGGTGCGGGAGGGCCCTACGAGCAGTACTTC
NA | TRBJ1-5 | TRBV2 | TRBD1 | CASSDRGWNQPQHF | TGTGCCAGCAGTGACAGGGGGTGGAATCAGCCCCAGCATTTT
once | TRBJ2-3 | TRBV4-1 | TRBD2 | CASSRGLAGSTDTQYF | TGCGCCAGCAGCCGCGGACTAGCGGGGAGCACAGATACGCAGTATTTT
NA | TRBJ2-1 | TRBV25-1 | NA | CASSEWGGGKGGEQFF | TGTGCCAGCAGTGAATGGGGAGGGGGGAAAGGGGGAGAGCAGTTCTTC
NA | TRBJ2-5 | TRBV6-2/TRBV6-3 | NA | CASSPSEQETQYF | TGTGCCAGCAGCCCTAGCGAACAAGAGACCCAGTACTTC
NA | TRBJ1-5 | TRBV5-8 | TRBD1 | CASSPGGNSNQPQHF | TGTGCCAGCAGCCCAGGGGGGAATAGCAATCAGCCCCAGCATTTT
NA | TRBJ1-5 | TRBV4-3 | TRBD1 | CASSRPDRAGNQPQHF | TGCGCCAGCAGCCGACCAGACAGGGCGGGCAATCAGCCCCAGCATTTT
once | TRBJ1-4 | TRBV3-1/TRBV3-2 | NA | CASSQDTKGLLLFF | TGTGCCAGCAGCCAAGATACCAAGGGACTTTTACTGTTTTTT
NA | TRBJ2-1 | TRBV6-2/TRBV6-3 | TRBD2 | CASSYSRSGGASYNEQFF | TGTGCCAGCAGTTACTCGAGGAGCGGGGGAGCCTCCTACAATGAGCAGTTCTTC
once | TRBJ1-2 | TRBV6-5 | TRBD1 | CASRATGALLYGYTF | TGTGCCAGCAGGGCCACAGGGGCGCTTCTCTATGGCTACACCTTC
NA | TRBJ1-2 | TRBV4-1 | TRBD1 | CASSQGATGTDYGYTF | TGCGCCAGCAGCCAAGGTGCGACCGGGACAGACTATGGCTACACCTTC
NA | TRBJ1-3 | TRBV19 | NA | CASSIFSSGNTIYF | TGTGCCAGTAGTATTTTCAGCTCTGGAAACACCATATATTTT